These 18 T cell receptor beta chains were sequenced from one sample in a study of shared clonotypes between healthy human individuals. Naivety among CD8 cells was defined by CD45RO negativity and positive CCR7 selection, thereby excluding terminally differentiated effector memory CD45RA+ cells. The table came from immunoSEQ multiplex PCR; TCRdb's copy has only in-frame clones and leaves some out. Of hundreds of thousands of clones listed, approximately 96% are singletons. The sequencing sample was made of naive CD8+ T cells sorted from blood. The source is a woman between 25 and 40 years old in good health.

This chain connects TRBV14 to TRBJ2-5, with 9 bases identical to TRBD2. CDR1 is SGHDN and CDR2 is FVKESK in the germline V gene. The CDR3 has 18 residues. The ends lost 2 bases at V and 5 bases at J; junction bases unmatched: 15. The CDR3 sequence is CASSQRFGRTSVFETQYF. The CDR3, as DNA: TGTGCCAGCAGCCAACGCTTTGGAAGGACTAGCGTTTTTGAGACCCAGTACTTC.

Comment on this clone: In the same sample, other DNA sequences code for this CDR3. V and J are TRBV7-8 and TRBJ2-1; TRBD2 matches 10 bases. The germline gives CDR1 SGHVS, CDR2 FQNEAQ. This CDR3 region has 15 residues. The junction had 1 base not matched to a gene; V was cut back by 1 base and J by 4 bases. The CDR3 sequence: CASSLGTSGYNEQFF. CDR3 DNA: TGTGCCAGCAGCTTAGGGACTAGCGGATACAATGAGCAGTTCTTC. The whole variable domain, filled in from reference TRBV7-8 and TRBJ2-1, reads GAGVSQSPRYKVAKRGQDVALRCDPISGHVSLFWYQQALGQGPEFLTYFQNEAQLDKSGLPSDRFFAERPEGSVSTLKIQRTQQEDSAVYLCASSLGTSGYNEQFFGPGTRLTVL.

CDR3 DNA: TGTGCCAGCAGCGGGTGGACAGACACGGAGGGATATGGCTACACCTTC. It is translated as CASSGWTDTEGYGYTF. The chain is built from TRBV9 and TRBJ1-2; D perhaps matches TRBD1 (6 bases). The V gene's germline CDR1 is SGDLS and CDR2 YYNGEE. This CDR3 is 16 amino acids long. Trimming cost V 3 bases and J 5 bases, with 20 bases left between them.

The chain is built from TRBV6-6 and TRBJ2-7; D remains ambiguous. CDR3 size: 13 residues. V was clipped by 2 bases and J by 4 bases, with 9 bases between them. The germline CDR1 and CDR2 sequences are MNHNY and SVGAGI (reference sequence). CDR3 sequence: CASSYTDGYEQYF. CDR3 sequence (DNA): TGTGCCAGCAGTTACACGGACGGATACGAGCAGTACTTC.

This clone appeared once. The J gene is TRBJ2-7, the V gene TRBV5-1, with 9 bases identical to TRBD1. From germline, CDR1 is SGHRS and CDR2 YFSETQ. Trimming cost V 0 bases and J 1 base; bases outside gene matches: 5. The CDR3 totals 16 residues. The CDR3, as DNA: TGCGCCAGCAGCTTGGCCGGGACAGGGATATCCTACGAGCAGTACTTC. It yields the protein CASSLAGTGISYEQYF.

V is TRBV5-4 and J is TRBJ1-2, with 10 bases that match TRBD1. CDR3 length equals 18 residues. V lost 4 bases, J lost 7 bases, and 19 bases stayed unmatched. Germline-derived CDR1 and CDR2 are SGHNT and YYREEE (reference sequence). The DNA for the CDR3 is TGTGCCAGCAGCGAAATACCGGGACAGGGGTACCTTGTCGGTGGCTACACCTTC. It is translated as CASSEIPGQGYLVGGYTF.

The CDR3 loop is CASSRSVSGSTDTQYF. The CDR3 DNA follows: TGTGCCAGCAGCCGGTCGGTTAGCGGGAGCACAGATACGCAGTATTTT. V is TRBV7-2 and J is TRBJ2-3; 7 nucleotides line up with TRBD2. CDR3 length: 16 residues. Germline V gene data show CDR1 as SGHTA and CDR2 as FQGNSA. The junction had 8 bases not matched to a gene; V was cut back by 5 bases and J by 0 bases. The complete variable domain, with remaining parts taken from reference TRBV7-2 and TRBJ2-3, reads GAGVSQSPSNKVTEKGKDVELRCDPISGHTALYWYRQSLGQGLEFLIYFQGNSAPDKSGLPSDRFSAERTGGSVSTLTIQRTQQEDSAVYLCASSRSVSGSTDTQYFGPGTRLTVL.

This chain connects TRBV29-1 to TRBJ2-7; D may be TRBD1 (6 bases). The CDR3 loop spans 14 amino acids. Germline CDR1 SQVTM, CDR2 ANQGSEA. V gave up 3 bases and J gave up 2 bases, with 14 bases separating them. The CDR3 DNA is TGCAGCGTTGATGGGGGCAGTAGCGCCTACGAGCAGTACTTC. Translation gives CSVDGGSSAYEQYF.

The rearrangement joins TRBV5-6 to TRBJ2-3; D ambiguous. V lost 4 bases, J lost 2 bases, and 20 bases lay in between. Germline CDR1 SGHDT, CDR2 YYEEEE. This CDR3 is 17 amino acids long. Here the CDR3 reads CASSLGVGRPLTDTQYF. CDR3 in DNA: TGTGCCAGCAGCCTTGGAGTGGGCCGTCCTCTCACAGATACGCAGTATTTT.

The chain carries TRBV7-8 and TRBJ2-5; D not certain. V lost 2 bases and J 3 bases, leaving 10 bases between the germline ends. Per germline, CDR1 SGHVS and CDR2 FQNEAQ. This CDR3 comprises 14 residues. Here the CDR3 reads CASSLNSQEETQYF. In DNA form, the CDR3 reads TGTGCCAGCAGCTTAAATAGCCAGGAAGAGACCCAGTACTTC.

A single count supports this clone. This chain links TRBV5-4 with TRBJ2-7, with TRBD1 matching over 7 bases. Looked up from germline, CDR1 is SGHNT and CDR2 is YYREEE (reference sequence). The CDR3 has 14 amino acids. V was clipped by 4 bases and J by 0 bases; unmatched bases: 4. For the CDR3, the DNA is TGTGCCAGCAGCCAGGACAGGAGCTCCTACGAGCAGTACTTC. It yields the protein CASSQDRSSYEQYF.

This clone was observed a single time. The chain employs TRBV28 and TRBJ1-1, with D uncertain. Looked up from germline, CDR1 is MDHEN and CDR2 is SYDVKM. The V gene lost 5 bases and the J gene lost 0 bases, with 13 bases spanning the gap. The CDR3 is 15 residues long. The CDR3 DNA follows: TGTGCCAGCAGTCCGGACCGGGTGCTGAACACTGAAGCTTTCTTT. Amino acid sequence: CASSPDRVLNTEAFF.

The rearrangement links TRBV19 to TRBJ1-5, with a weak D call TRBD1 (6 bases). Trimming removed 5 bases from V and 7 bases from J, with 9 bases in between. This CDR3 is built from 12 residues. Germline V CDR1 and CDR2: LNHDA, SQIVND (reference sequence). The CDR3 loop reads CASSGGFQPQHF. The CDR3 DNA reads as TGTGCCAGTAGTGGGGGCTTCCAGCCCCAGCATTTT.

This chain's CDR3 is CASTSSGEQFF. In nucleotides, the CDR3 is TGTGCCAGTACCTCAAGCGGTGAGCAGTTCTTC. This chain links TRBV19 with TRBJ2-1, with D possibly being TRBD2 (5 bases). Germline assignment: CDR1 LNHDA and CDR2 SQIVND (reference sequence). Trimming shortened V by 7 bases and J by 9 bases, and 10 bases separated the two germline ends. This CDR3 region has 11 residues.

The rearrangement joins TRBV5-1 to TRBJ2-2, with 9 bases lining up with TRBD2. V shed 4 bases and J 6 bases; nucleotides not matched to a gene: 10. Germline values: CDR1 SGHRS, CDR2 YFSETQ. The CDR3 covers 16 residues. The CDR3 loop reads CASSDRLAGLAGELFF. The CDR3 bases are TGCGCCAGCAGCGATCGTCTAGCGGGACTGGCCGGGGAGCTGTTTTTT.

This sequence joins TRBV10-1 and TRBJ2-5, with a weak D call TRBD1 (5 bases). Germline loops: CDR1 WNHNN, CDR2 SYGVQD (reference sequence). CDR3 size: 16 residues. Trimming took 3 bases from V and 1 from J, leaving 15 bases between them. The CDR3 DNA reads TGCGCCAGCAGTGATCTCGCCCAGGGCCTCCAAGAGACCCAGTACTTC. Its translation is CASSDLAQGLQETQYF.

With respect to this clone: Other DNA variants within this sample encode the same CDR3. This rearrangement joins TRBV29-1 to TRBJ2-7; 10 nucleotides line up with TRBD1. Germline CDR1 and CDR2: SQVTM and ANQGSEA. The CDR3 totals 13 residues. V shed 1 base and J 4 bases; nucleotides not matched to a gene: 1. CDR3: CSVEGTGGYEQYF. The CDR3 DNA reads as TGCAGCGTTGAAGGGACAGGGGGTTACGAGCAGTACTTC.

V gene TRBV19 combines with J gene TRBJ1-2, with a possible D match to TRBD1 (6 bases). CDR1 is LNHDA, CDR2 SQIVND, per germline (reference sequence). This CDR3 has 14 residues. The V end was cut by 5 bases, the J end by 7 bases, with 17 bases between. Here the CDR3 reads CASSFPEGEVGYTF. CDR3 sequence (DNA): TGTGCCAGTAGTTTCCCTGAGGGGGAGGTTGGCTACACCTTC.